This T cell receptor (beta chain) was documented in a study of human T cells and chemical hapten exposure. Time point meaning: pre-sensitization, week 0. Treatment specified: therapeutic diphenylcyclopropenone sensitization with weekly scalp DPC. TCRdb analysed the RACE reads with MiXCR anew, one entry per CDR3 protein. The sample consists of around 380,000 distinct CDR3 sequences, about 5% of them appearing once. This clonotype came up many times. This clonotype originated in a woman aged 18 to 35 with alopecia areata. Some clones in this sample may be carry-over from other donors' samples. The starting material was whole blood, obtained in connection with sensitization to the hapten diphenylcyclopropenone (DPC).

CDR3 DNA: TGTGCCAGCAGTTCTATAGGGGGTGGTTCACCCCTCCACTTT. Residues: CASSSIGGGSPLHF. This chain connects TRBV7-2 to TRBJ1-6, with D possibly TRBD1 on 6 matching bases. V shed 6 bases and J shed 9 bases, with 15 bases lying between them. The CDR3 contains 14 residues. Germline V CDR1 and CDR2: SGHTA, FQGNSA.